Listed here are 2 T cell receptor beta chains from one sample, sequenced in a study of cytomegalovirus exposure and HLA in healthy donors. With 60 Vbeta and 13 Jbeta primers, the PCR was carried out. Clones were sequenced by immunoSEQ multiplex PCR, and TCRdb holds only the in-frame ones, with some missing. The table lists 90,000 to 100,000 clones, 69% of them singletons. The sample taken for sequencing was PBMCs. The receptors originated from a man in his fifties or sixties in good health and CMV-seronegative.

This CDR3 is CASSLGLSGGYEQYV. DNA for the CDR3: TGCGCCAGCAGCTTGGGGTTAAGCGGGGGATACGAGCAGTACGTC. This chain uses TRBV5-1 with TRBJ2-7, with 8 bases matching TRBD2. The germline CDR1 and CDR2 sequences are SGHRS and YFSETQ. The CDR3 covers 15 residues. Trimming removed 0 bases from V and 4 bases from J; junction bases left unmatched: 6.

V is TRBV27 and J is TRBJ2-5; weak D call: TRBD2 (6 bases). Germline CDR1 MNHEY, CDR2 SMNVEV (reference sequence). Trimming left V 1 base short and J 5 bases short, with 14 bases between. This CDR3 contains 15 residues. In DNA form, the CDR3 reads TGTGCCAGCAGTTTATGGCTGGGAAGCGGGGAGACCCAGTACTTC. It codes for CASSLWLGSGETQYF.